The following is a T cell receptor (beta chain) sequence with its context. The antigen is not known. Sequenced by immunoSEQ multiplex PCR; TCRdb stores in-frame clones only, minus some. The table lists fewer than 45,000 clones, 70% to 90% of them singletons, with approximately 6% in the top ten. Germline V CDR1 and CDR2: MNHEY, SMNVEV (reference sequence). The CDR3 length is 16 residues. Trimming shortened V by 2 bases and J by 5 bases, and 18 bases separated the two germline ends. This record comes from a study of OX40 agonist ivuxolimab in advanced cancers. Study-level results: Determination of antigen specificity was not performed for the expanded peripheral T cells.

Autoimmune disease history or systemic immunosuppression excluded patients. This sample comprised CD4+ or CD8+ T cells sorted from blood, obtained in a trial of the OX40 agonist ivuxolimab. This rearrangement joins TRBV27 to TRBJ2-5; D is perhaps TRBD2 (6 bases). The clonotype comes from an adult with an advanced solid tumor such as melanoma, head and neck, liver or kidney cancer. The CDR3 is CASSLGRQLGGETQYF. CDR3 coding DNA: TGTGCCAGCAGTTTAGGCAGGCAACTGGGGGGTGAGACCCAGTACTTC.